This T cell receptor beta chain was sequenced for a study of blood T cell repertoires in COVID-19. Study-wide background: Collection of acute and convalescent COVID-19 samples took place in the United States, Italy and Spain. Nucleic acid was either cDNA or gDNA, and it came from T cells, B-cell-depleted T cells, or PBMCs.

CDR3 length: 16 residues. Study processing details: How many nucleated cells were present was estimated from reference gene primer amplification. The table came from immunoSEQ multiplex PCR; TCRdb's copy has only in-frame clones and leaves some out. V, J and clone size derive from that table, while D and trimming were established from the DNA sequence. The profile shows 200,000 to 250,000 clones, about 80% of them singletons. This chain links TRBV1 with TRBJ2-5; the tabulated D call, TRBD2, remains unverified against the DNA. TRBV1 is a listed pseudogene. The sample taken for sequencing was peripheral blood. The TCR comes from a woman aged 55-70 years with acute or convalescent COVID-19. As DNA, the CDR3 is TGCACCAGCAGCCAAAGATTGGCTAGCCTTAAAGAGACCCAGTACTTC. This gives the protein CTSSQRLASLKETQYF.